Below are 27 T cell receptor beta chains sequenced from a single sample in a study of beta chain features in type 1 diabetes. The entirety of the isolated RNA underwent reverse transcription, so expressed TCRB transcripts were sequenced. Assay used: immunoSEQ multiplex PCR; TCRdb lists only in-frame clones, some missing. The sample consists of 900,000 or so clones, roughly 16% of them appearing once. The sequenced sample was naive CD4+ T cells from blood. Receptors were obtained from a woman aged 18-35 years in good health.

The table lists this clone with a few counts. V and J are TRBV2 and TRBJ1-1, with no clear D. The CDR3 has 14 residues. The germline CDR1 and CDR2 sequences are SNHLY and FYNNEI. The V gene lost 5 bases and the J gene lost 4 bases, with 14 bases spanning the gap. The CDR3 sequence: CASSWVGRSTEAFF. The DNA for the CDR3 is TGTGCCAGCAGTTGGGTGGGTAGGAGCACTGAAGCTTTCTTT.

CDR3 protein: CASSRGLRDEKLFF. As DNA, the CDR3 is TGTGCCAGCAGCCGCGGACTGCGGGACGAAAAACTGTTTTTT. The V and J genes are TRBV7-2 and TRBJ1-4; D might be TRBD1 (5 bases). V was cut by 5 bases and J by 8 bases, with 15 bases left in between. The CDR3 sequence is 14 residues long. Germline V CDR1 and CDR2: SGHTA, FQGNSA.

The V and J genes are TRBV29-1 and TRBJ2-1; D is unresolved. The CDR3 is 15 residues long. CDR1 is SQVTM, CDR2 ANQGSEA, per germline. The ends were cut back, 1 base at V and 0 bases at J, with 10 bases in the middle. The chain's CDR3 is CSVEGTLNSYNEQFF. CDR3 nucleotides: TGCAGCGTTGAAGGCACGCTTAACTCCTACAATGAGCAGTTCTTC.

The V gene is TRBV7-3, the J gene TRBJ2-7; TRBD2 aligns across 9 bases. V shed 1 base and J 3 bases; nucleotides not matched to a gene: 1. The CDR3 runs 14 residues. Per the germline V gene, CDR1 is SGHTA and CDR2 is FQGTGA. The CDR3 nucleotides read TGTGCCAGCAGCTTAATAGCGGGAGACTACGAGCAGTACTTC. Translated: CASSLIAGDYEQYF.

The chain links TRBV27 to TRBJ2-3; D may correspond to TRBD1 or TRBD2 (5 bases each). CDR3 size: 15 residues. Germline values: CDR1 MNHEY, CDR2 SMNVEV (reference sequence). With 5 bases removed from V and 8 bases from J, the gap between germline ends came to 20 bases. CDR3 protein: CASSPRALPGGTQYF. The CDR3 nucleotides read TGTGCCAGCAGTCCGCGGGCCCTCCCTGGGGGTACGCAGTATTTT.

This clone has just one count. The chain couples TRBV27 to TRBJ1-1; 9 bases match TRBD1. In germline, CDR1 is MNHEY, CDR2 SMNVEV (reference sequence). This CDR3 has 12 amino acids. The V and J ends lost 5 bases and 11 bases, in that order; junction bases with no gene match: 6. The CDR3: CASSLGQGRAFF. CDR3 DNA: TGTGCCAGCAGTCTCGGACAGGGGAGGGCTTTCTTT.

This clone came up once. The rearrangement links TRBV5-1 to TRBJ2-1, with a tentative D call TRBD2 (6 bases). CDR3 size: 16 residues. Trimming removed 3 bases at V and 0 bases at J, with 13 bases between. Per germline, CDR1 SGHRS and CDR2 YFSETQ. The CDR3 loop reads CASSWGNSGSYNEQFF. CDR3 DNA sequence: TGCGCCAGCAGCTGGGGTAATAGCGGCTCCTACAATGAGCAGTTCTTC. Full variable domain (rest looked up from reference TRBV5-1 and TRBJ2-1): KAGVTQTPRYLIKTRGQQVTLSCSPISGHRSVSWYQQTPGQGLQFLFEYFSETQRNKGNFPGRFSGRQFSNSRSEMNVSTLELGDSALYLCASSWGNSGSYNEQFFGPGTRLTVL.

This chain uses TRBV10-3 with TRBJ1-4; weak D call: TRBD1 (5 bases). CDR3 size: 13 residues. Germline V gene data show CDR1 as ENHRY and CDR2 as SYGVKD. V was cut by 4 bases and J by 6 bases, with 9 bases left in between. CDR3: CAISGTSDEKLFF. In DNA form, the CDR3 reads TGTGCCATCAGTGGGACATCGGATGAAAAACTGTTTTTT.

This clone showed up just a few times. The V and J genes are TRBV15 and TRBJ2-7; 8 positions match TRBD1. Germline trimming cut 3 bases from V and 6 bases from J; bases unmatched to any gene: 10. CDR1 and CDR2 from the germline V gene are LNHNV and YYDKDF (reference sequence). The CDR3 is made up of 15 amino acids. CDR3 coding DNA: TGTGCCACCAGCAGGGACAGGGCCAGGGGGGTCGAGCAGTACTTC. It codes for CATSRDRARGVEQYF.

The chain joins TRBV28 to TRBJ2-7; a possible D gene is TRBD1 (7 bases). CDR1 is MDHEN and CDR2 is SYDVKM in the germline V gene. This CDR3 is built from 14 residues. Trimming left V 8 bases short and J 7 bases short, with 21 bases between. CDR3: CASRGGGAAGEQYF. DNA for the CDR3: TGTGCCAGCCGAGGGGGCGGGGCCGCAGGGGAGCAGTACTTC. Filled out from reference TRBV28 and TRBJ2-7, the complete variable domain reads DVKVTQSSRYLVKRTGEKVFLECVQDMDHENMFWYRQDPGLGLRLIYFSYDVKMKEKGDIPEGYSVSREKKERFSLILESASTNQTSMYLCASRGGGAAGEQYFGPGTRLTVT.

The chain recombines TRBV28 with TRBJ1-2; the D is unclear. The CDR3 covers 15 residues. Germline V CDR1 and CDR2: MDHEN, SYDVKM. The V gene lost 5 bases and the J gene lost 1 base, with 14 bases spanning the gap. The CDR3 sequence is CASSRSVRVNYGYTF. Written as DNA, the CDR3 is TGTGCCAGCAGTCGCAGCGTTAGAGTTAACTATGGCTACACCTTC.

This clone appeared a few times. The chain couples TRBV7-9 to TRBJ2-5, with 10 bases lining up with TRBD1. Trimming cost V 5 bases and J 7 bases; bases outside gene matches: 10. The V gene's germline CDR1 is SEHNR and CDR2 FQNEAQ (reference sequence). There are 15 residues in the CDR3. CDR3 sequence (DNA): TGTGCCAGCAGCAGACCGGGACAGGGGACGGGGACCCAGTACTTC. Amino acid sequence: CASSRPGQGTGTQYF.

This clone was seen only a few times. The chain couples TRBV19 to TRBJ2-3; no clear D gene. Germline CDR1 LNHDA, CDR2 SQIVND (reference sequence). The CDR3 runs 13 residues. V was cut by 5 bases and J by 1 base, with 7 bases left in between. CDR3: CASSVRRTDTQYF. The DNA for the CDR3 is TGTGCCAGTAGTGTCCGGCGCACAGATACGCAGTATTTT.

This sequence joins TRBV4-1 and TRBJ1-5; no clear D. The CDR3 has 18 amino acids. The germline V gene has CDR1 MGHRA and CDR2 YSYEKL. V shed 1 base and J shed 0 bases, with 16 bases lying between them. CDR3 sequence reads: CASSQVFPIKYSNQPQHF. The CDR3 nucleotides read TGCGCCAGCAGCCAAGTTTTTCCTATCAAATATAGCAATCAGCCCCAGCATTTT.

The chain is built from TRBV6-1 and TRBJ2-6; D ambiguous. The CDR3 consists of 15 residues. Germline V lookup: CDR1 MNHNS, CDR2 SASEGT. Deletions cut 6 bases from V and 0 bases from J, with 9 bases between. The CDR3 sequence is CASRTESSGANVLTF. The CDR3 bases are TGTGCCAGCAGGACGGAGAGCTCTGGGGCCAACGTCCTGACTTTC.

This clone turned up a few times. The chain recombines TRBV27 with TRBJ2-3; D not certain. V was cut by 7 bases and J by 1 base, with 15 bases left in between. CDR1 MNHEY and CDR2 SMNVEV come from the germline V gene (reference sequence). The CDR3 covers 15 residues. Here the CDR3 DNA reads TGTGCCAGCAACCCCTACTTTCGGGGCACAGATACGCAGTATTTT. The encoded protein is CASNPYFRGTDTQYF.

This clone appeared a few times. The chain has TRBV10-2 and TRBJ2-1; 10 positions match TRBD1. Per germline, CDR1 WSHSY and CDR2 SAAADI. The CDR3 totals 14 residues. The junction had 5 bases not matched to a gene; V was cut back by 3 bases and J by 9 bases. Here the CDR3 DNA reads TGCGCCAGCAGTGATCCGGGACAGGGGATTGAGCAGTTCTTC. It specifies CASSDPGQGIEQFF.

The table lists this clone with a few counts. Here the CDR3 reads CASSFGQSTEAFF. DNA of the CDR3: TGTGCCAGCAGCTTCGGGCAAAGCACTGAAGCTTTCTTT. The chain uses TRBV7-2 and TRBJ1-1, with D hard to call. V lost 3 bases to trimming and J lost 4 bases, with 9 bases between them. The CDR3 runs to 13 residues. Germline loops: CDR1 SGHTA, CDR2 FQGNSA.

V is TRBV9 and J is TRBJ2-2; possibly TRBD1 or TRBD2 for D (5 bases each). The germline V gene encodes CDR1 SGDLS and CDR2 YYNGEE. V was pared by 0 bases and J by 7 bases, with 10 bases between. There are 14 residues in the CDR3. The CDR3 nucleotides are TGTGCCAGCAGCGTAGATGGGGGAGTCGGGGAGCTGTTTTTT. Translating it yields CASSVDGGVGELFF.

J is TRBJ1-3 and V is TRBV5-6; D is possibly TRBD1 (5 bases). CDR1 and CDR2 (germline): SGHDT, YYEEEE. Trimming took 0 bases from V and 2 from J, leaving 18 bases between them. This CDR3 is 18 amino acids long. DNA of the CDR3: TGTGCCAGCAGCTTGGGGGGACCTCCAGGGCTCACTGGAAACACCATATATTTT. Translating gives CASSLGGPPGLTGNTIYF.

This clone was counted only a few times. The V and J genes are TRBV5-4 and TRBJ2-6; D tentatively reads TRBD1 or TRBD2 (5 bases each). The CDR3 consists of 17 residues. CDR1 is SGHNT, CDR2 YYREEE, per germline (reference sequence). V lost 4 bases, J lost 0 bases, and 14 bases lay in between. DNA for the CDR3: TGTGCCAGCAGCCCACTGGGACGGAGCTCTGGGGCCAACGTCCTGACTTTC. Translated, it gives CASSPLGRSSGANVLTF.

A word on this clone: This same CDR3 is encoded by further DNA sequences in the sample. This sequence joins TRBV7-8 and TRBJ1-1; D gene uncertain. The CDR3 runs to 13 residues. CDR1 and CDR2 (germline): SGHVS, FQNEAQ. Trimming removed 0 bases from V and 3 bases from J, with 5 bases in between. In DNA form, the CDR3 reads TGTGCCAGCAGCTTAGCGCTTTACACTGAAGCTTTCTTT. Amino acid sequence: CASSLALYTEAFF. The full variable domain, with the rest looked up from reference TRBV7-8 and TRBJ1-1, is GAGVSQSPRYKVAKRGQDVALRCDPISGHVSLFWYQQALGQGPEFLTYFQNEAQLDKSGLPSDRFFAERPEGSVSTLKIQRTQQEDSAVYLCASSLALYTEAFFGQGTRLTVV.

This clone was found a few times. The chain carries TRBV5-1 and TRBJ2-1; 11 bases fit TRBD2. With 4 bases clipped from V and 0 bases from J, the junction kept 9 bases outside the gene matches. The CDR3 extends over 18 amino acids. CDR1 and CDR2 (germline): SGHRS, YFSETQ. The CDR3 here is CASSRHRLAGSSYNEQFF. Written as DNA, the CDR3 is TGCGCCAGCAGCCGTCATCGACTAGCGGGAAGCTCCTACAATGAGCAGTTCTTC.

This clone was seen a handful of times. This chain joins TRBV28 and TRBJ2-3; a possible D gene is TRBD1 (5 bases). V dropped 8 bases and J dropped 10 bases, with 16 bases sitting between them. Germline lookup yields CDR1 MDHEN and CDR2 SYDVKM. The CDR3 length is 12 residues. The chain's CDR3 is CASRTSQGSQYF. Written as DNA, the CDR3 is TGTGCCAGCCGGACATCCCAAGGGTCGCAGTATTTT.

The chain couples TRBV27 to TRBJ1-2; D remains unclear. The germline gives CDR1 MNHEY, CDR2 SMNVEV (reference sequence). Between the trimmed V and J ends, which lost 5 bases and 8 bases, there was a span of 15 bases. The CDR3 totals 13 residues. CDR3 sequence (DNA): TGTGCCAGCAGTCCCTACCTTCATGCGGGCTACACCTTC. The encoded protein is CASSPYLHAGYTF.

This clone appeared a few times. The chain is built from TRBV27 and TRBJ2-7; 9 bases line up with TRBD2. Losses at the gene ends were 2 bases for V and 2 bases for J; bases not matched to a gene: 1. The germline CDR1 and CDR2 sequences are MNHEY and SMNVEV (reference sequence). This CDR3 is 14 amino acids long. Here the CDR3 DNA reads TGTGCCAGCAGTTTAATAGCGGGAGCCTACGAGCAGTACTTC. This encodes CASSLIAGAYEQYF.

The V call is TRBV19, the J call TRBJ1-1; D is unclear. The germline gives CDR1 LNHDA, CDR2 SQIVND (reference sequence). V was trimmed by 4 bases and J by 1 base, leaving 7 bases between them. The length of the CDR3 is 13 residues. CDR3 nucleotide sequence: TGTGCCAGTAGTAAGAGACCGAACACTGAAGCTTTCTTT. Amino acids: CASSKRPNTEAFF.